The TCR beta chain under discussion was sequenced for a study of blood T cell repertoires in COVID-19. Study-wide context: PBMCs, B-cell-depleted T cells, or T cells were the source of the cDNA or gDNA that made up the material.

TCRdb's table, derived via immunoSEQ multiplex PCR, lists solely in-frame clones and lacks some. The sample carries roughly 250,000 clones, 80% to 90% recorded once. This clone occurred once. V was clipped by 2 bases and J by 5 bases; unmatched bases: 12. The CDR3 has 19 amino acids. Germline CDR1 is KGHSH and CDR2 is LQKENI. Which cohort a participant joined came from the clinical history participants gave. The sample consisted of PBMCs or T cells enriched from blood (not recorded which). V and J are TRBV18 and TRBJ2-3, with TRBD2 matching 14 bases. This receptor was obtained from a woman in her forties or fifties who had recovered from COVID-19. CDR3 bases: TGTGCCAGCTCACCAGGGGGGACTAGCGGGAGCGCGAGGCGAGATACGCAGTATTTT. Encoded protein: CASSPGGTSGSARRDTQYF.